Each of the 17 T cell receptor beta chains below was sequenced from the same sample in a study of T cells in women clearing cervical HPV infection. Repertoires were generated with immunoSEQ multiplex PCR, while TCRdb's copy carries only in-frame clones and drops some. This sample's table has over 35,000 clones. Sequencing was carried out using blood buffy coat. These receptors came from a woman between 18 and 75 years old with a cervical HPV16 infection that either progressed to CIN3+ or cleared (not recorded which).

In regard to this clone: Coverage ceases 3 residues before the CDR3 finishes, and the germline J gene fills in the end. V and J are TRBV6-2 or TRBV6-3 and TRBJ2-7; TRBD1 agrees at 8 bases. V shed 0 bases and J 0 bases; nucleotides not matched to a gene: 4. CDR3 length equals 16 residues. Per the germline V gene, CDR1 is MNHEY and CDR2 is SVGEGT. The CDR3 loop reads CASSYSGQEISYEQYF. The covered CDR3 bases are TGTGCCAGCAGTTACTCGGGACAGGAGATCTCCTACGAG.

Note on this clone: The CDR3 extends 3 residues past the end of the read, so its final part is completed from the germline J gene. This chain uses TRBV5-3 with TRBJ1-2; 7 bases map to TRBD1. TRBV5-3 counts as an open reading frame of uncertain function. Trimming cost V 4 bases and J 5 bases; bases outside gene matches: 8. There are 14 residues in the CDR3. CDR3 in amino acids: CARSMGQHLYGYTF. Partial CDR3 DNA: TGTGCCAGAAGCATGGGACAGCATCTTTATGGC.

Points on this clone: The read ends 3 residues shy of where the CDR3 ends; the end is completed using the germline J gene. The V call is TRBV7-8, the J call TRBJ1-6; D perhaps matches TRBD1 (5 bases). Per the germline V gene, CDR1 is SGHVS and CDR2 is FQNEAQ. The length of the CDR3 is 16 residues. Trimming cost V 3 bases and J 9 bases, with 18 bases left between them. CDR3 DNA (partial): TGTGCCAGCAGCTTTACGGGGGAGGGAGTTTCTTCACCC. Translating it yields CASSFTGEGVSSP. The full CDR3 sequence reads CASSFTGEGVSSPLHF.

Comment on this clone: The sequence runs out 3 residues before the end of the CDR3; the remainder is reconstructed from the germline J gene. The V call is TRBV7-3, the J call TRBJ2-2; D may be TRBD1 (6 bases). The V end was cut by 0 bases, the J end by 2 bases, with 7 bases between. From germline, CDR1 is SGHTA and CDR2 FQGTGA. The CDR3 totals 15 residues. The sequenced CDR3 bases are TGTGCCAGCAGCTTAACAGGGGGTAACACCGGGGAG. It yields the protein CASSLTGGNTGE. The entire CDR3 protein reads CASSLTGGNTGELFF.

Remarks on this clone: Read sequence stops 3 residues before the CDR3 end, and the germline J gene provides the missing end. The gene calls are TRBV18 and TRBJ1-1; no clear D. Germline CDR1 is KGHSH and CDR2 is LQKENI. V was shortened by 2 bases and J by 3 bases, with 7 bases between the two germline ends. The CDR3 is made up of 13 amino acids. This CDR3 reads CASSPNPDTEAFF. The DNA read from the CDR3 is TGTGCCAGCTCACCAAATCCGGACACTGAA.

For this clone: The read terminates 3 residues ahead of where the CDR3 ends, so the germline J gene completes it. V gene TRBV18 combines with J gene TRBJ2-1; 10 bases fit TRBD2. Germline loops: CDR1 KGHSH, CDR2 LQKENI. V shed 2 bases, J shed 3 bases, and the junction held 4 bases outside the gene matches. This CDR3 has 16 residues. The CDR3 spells CASSPGIAGGYNEQFF. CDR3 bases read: TGTGCCAGCTCACCAGGTATAGCGGGAGGCTACAATGAG.

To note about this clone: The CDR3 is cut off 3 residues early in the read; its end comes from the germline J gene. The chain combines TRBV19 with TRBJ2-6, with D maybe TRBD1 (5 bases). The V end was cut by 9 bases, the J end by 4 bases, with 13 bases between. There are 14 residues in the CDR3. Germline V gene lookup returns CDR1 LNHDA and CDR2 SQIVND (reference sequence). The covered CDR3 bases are TGTGCCAGCAGCACCACAGGCGGGGCCAACGTC. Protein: CASSTTGGANV. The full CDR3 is CASSTTGGANVLTF. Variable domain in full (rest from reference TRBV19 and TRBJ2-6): DGGITQSPKYLFRKEGQNVTLSCEQNLNHDAMYWYRQDPGQGLRLIYYSQIVNDFQKGDIAEGYSVSREKKESFPLTVTSAQKNPTAFYLCASSTTGGANVLTFGAGSRLTVL.

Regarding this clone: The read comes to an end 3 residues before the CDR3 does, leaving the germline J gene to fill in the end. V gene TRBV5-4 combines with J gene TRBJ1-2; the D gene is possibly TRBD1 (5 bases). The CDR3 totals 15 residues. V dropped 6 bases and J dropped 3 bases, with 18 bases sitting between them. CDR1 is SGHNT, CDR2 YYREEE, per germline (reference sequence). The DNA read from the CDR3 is TGTGCCAGCACCCGCGGCAGGGCTGAGCACTATGGC. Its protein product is CASTRGRAEHYG. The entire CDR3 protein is CASTRGRAEHYGYTF.

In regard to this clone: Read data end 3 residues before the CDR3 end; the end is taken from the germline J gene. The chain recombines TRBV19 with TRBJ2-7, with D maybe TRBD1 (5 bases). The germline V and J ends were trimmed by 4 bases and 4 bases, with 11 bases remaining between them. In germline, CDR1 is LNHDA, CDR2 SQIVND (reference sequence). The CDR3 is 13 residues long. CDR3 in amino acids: CASSTQGIYEQYF. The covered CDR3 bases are TGTGCCAGTAGTACCCAGGGAATTTACGAG.

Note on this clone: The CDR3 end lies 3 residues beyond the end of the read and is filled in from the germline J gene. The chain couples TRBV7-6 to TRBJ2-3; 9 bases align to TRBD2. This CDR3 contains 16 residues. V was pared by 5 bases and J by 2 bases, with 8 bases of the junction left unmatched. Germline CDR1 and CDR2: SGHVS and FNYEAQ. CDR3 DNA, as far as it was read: TGTGCCAGCAGCCCAAGACTAGCGGAGAACACAGATACG. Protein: CASSPRLAENTDT. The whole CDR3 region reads CASSPRLAENTDTQYF. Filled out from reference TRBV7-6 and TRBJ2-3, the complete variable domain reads GAGVSQSPRYKVTKRGQDVALRCDPISGHVSLYWYRQALGQGPEFLTYFNYEAQQDKSGLPNDRFSAERPEGSISTLTIQRTEQRDSAMYRCASSPRLAENTDTQYFGPGTRLTVL.

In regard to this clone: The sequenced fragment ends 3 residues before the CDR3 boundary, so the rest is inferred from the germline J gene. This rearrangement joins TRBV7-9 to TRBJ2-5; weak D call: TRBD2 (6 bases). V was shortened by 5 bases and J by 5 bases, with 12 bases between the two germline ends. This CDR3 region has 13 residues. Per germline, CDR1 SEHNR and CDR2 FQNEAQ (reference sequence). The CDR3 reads CASSRGSSETQYF. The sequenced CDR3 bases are TGTGCCAGCAGCCGGGGGAGTTCCGAGACC. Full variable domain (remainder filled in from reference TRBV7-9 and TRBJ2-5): DTGVSQNPRHKITKRGQNVTFRCDPISEHNRLYWYRQTLGQGPEFLTYFQNEAQLEKSRLLSDRFSAERPKGSFSTLEIQRTEQGDSAMYLCASSRGSSETQYFGPGTRLLVL.

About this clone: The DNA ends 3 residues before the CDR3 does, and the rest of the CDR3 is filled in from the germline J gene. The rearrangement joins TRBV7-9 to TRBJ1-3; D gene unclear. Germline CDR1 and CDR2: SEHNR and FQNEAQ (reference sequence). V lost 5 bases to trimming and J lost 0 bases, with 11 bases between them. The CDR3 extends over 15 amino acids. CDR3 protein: CASSGQERSGNTIYF. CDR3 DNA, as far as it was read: TGTGCCAGCAGCGGCCAGGAACGCTCTGGAAACACC.

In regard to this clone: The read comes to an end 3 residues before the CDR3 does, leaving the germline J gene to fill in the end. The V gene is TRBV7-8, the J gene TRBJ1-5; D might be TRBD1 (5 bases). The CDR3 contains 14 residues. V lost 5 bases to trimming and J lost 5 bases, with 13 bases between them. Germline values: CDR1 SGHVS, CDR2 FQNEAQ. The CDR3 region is CASSPMGGDQPQHF. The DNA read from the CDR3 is TGTGCCAGCAGCCCGATGGGAGGGGATCAGCCC.

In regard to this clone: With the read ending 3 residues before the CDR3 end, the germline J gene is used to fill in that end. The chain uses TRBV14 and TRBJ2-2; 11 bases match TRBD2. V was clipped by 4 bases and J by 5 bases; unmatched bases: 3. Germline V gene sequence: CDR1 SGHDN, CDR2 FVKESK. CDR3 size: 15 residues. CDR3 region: CASSPPSGRTGELFF. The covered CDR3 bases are TGTGCCAGCAGCCCTCCTAGCGGGAGGACCGGGGAG.

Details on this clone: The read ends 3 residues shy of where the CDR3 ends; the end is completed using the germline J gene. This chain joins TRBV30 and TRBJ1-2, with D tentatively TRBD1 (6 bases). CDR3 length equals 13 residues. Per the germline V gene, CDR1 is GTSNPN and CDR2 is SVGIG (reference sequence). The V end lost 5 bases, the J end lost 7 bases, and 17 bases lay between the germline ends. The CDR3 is CAWDLAGAPGYTF. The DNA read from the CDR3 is TGTGCCTGGGATTTGGCAGGGGCGCCTGGC.

CDR3 bases read: TGTGCCAGTAGTATCGGGACAGGGAAGGGATCACCC. Translating gives CASSIGTGKGSP. The complete CDR3 sequence is CASSIGTGKGSPLHF. V is TRBV19 and J is TRBJ1-6; 9 nucleotides align to TRBD1. The read ends 3 residues early relative to the CDR3; the germline J gene fills the gap. Germline loops: CDR1 LNHDA, CDR2 SQIVND (reference sequence). V gave up 3 bases and J gave up 10 bases; unmatched junction bases: 7. This CDR3 contains 15 residues.

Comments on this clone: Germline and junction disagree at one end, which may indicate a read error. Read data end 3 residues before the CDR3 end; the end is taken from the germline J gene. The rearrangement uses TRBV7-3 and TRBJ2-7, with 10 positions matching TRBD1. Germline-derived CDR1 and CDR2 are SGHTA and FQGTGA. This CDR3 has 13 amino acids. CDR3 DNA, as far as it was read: TGTACCAGCAGCCCGGGACAGGGGAGCGAG. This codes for CTSSPGQGSE. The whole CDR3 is CTSSPGQGSEQYF.